Reported below is one TCR beta chain. This clonotype has a handful of counts. This receptor's antigen is unknown. Per-nucleotide qualities are absent, and no much larger clonotype sits a single base away. Libraries came from RT-PCR. Sequencing used an Illumina HiSeq 2500. TCRdb trimmed the raw reads at Q25, called clones with MiXCR and kept productive beta chains. Entries are consolidated by CDR3 protein sequence, retaining the most common genes and DNA. This sample lists approximately 170,000 distinct CDR3 sequences; 13% to 15% were detected once. Under 30% of the sample is taken by the ten largest. Its CDR3 holds 13 amino acids, cysteine through phenylalanine. Kept here is only the CDR3 DNA, which spans 39 bases and is read in frame from base 1. V has 7 bases trimmed and J has 5 bases trimmed; junction bases matching no gene number 6. The sample is drawn from a study of response to subunit inactivated influenza vaccine (dated by TCRdb to the late 2010s). Notes on the research overall: To follow how T cells responded to a trivalent subunit inactivated influenza vaccine, the researchers relied on deep quantitative profiling of the T cell receptor repertoire. Points the paper makes about the study in general: According to the authors, only a limited number of new T cells may be recruited by each seasonal influenza vaccination.

The sample here was CD8+ T cells sorted from PBMCs, taken less than 6 days after vaccination. This TCR derives from a man in his fifties who received an inactivated influenza vaccine. Donor details come from another sample of the same person, matched by shared clones. The V and J genes are TRBV12-3 or TRBV12-4 and TRBJ2-5; 8 bases in the junction line up with TRBD1. The CDR3: CASNPGGWETQYF. The base sequence is TGTGCCAGCAACCCAGGGGGCTGGGAGACCCAGTACTTC.